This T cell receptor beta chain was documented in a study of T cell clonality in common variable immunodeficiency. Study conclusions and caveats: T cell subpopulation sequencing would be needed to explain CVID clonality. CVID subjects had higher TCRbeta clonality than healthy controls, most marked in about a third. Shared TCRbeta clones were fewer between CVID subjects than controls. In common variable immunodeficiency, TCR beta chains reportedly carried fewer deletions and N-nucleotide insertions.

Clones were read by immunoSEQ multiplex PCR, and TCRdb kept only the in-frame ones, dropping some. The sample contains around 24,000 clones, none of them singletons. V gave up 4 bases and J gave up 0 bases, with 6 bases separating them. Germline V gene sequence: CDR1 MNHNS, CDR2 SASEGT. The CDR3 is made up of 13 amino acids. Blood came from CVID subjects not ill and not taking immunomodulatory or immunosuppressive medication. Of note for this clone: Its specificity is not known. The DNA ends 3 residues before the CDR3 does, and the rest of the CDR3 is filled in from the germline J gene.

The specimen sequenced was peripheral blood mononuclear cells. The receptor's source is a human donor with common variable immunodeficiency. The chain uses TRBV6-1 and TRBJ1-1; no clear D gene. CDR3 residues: CASSGSLNTEAFF. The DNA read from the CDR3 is TGTGCCAGCAGTGGCAGTCTGAACACTGAA.